This entry is about one T cell receptor (beta chain). Authors' methods: Reference gene primer amplification gave nucleated cell count estimates. Generated by immunoSEQ multiplex PCR, the TCRdb table keeps only in-frame clones and is missing some. V, J and clone size derive from that table, while D and trimming were established from the DNA sequence. The sample carries 200,000 to 250,000 clones, about 90% recorded once. The CDR3 extends over 14 amino acids. Germline assignment: CDR1 MGHRA and CDR2 YSYEKL. Trimming at V came to 6 bases and at J to 5 bases, leaving 6 bases not matched to a gene. The data belong to a study of blood T cell repertoires in COVID-19. As for the study in general: Italy, Spain and the United States were the sources of the convalescent and acute COVID-19 samples. T cells, B-cell-depleted T cells, or PBMCs provided the cDNA or gDNA that served as material.

The chain combines TRBV4-1 with TRBJ1-2, with 10 bases aligning to TRBD1. The sample comprised peripheral blood. This clonotype was obtained from a woman aged 60 to 75 with acute or convalescent COVID-19. CDR3 in amino acids: CASRRTGGSYGYTF. CDR3 coding DNA: TGCGCCAGCAGACGGACAGGGGGATCGTATGGCTACACCTTC.